This TCR beta chain originates from a study of T cell changes during pregnancy in multiple sclerosis. The table came from immunoSEQ multiplex PCR; TCRdb's copy has only in-frame clones and leaves some out. The sample shows around 110,000 clones, 75% to 95% of them seen only once. Germline V gene data show CDR1 as SGHRS and CDR2 as YFSETQ. J lost 3 bases, V lost 1 base, and 3 bases had no gene match. The CDR3 sequence is 14 residues long. The chain joins TRBV5-1 to TRBJ2-7; 8 bases are shared with TRBD1. The receptor comes from a female donor with multiple sclerosis, enrolled in a pregnancy study. This specimen was peripheral blood, taken before pregnancy. CDR3 bases: TGCGCCAGCAGCTTGTTGGACAGGGTCTACGAGCAGTACTTC. Translating gives CASSLLDRVYEQYF.